Each of the 18 T cell receptor beta chains below was sequenced from the same sample in a study of blood T cell repertoires in COVID-19. Assay used: immunoSEQ multiplex PCR; TCRdb lists only in-frame clones, some missing. The sample holds under 90,000 clones, roughly 87% seen once. Sequencing input: peripheral blood. These receptors were taken from a man aged 60 to 69 with acute or convalescent COVID-19.

The V and J genes are TRBV21-1 and TRBJ1-5; the D call of TRBD1 is as the table states it, not checked on the DNA. TRBV21-1 constitutes a pseudogene. This CDR3 comprises 16 residues. The CDR3 spells CASSGGWGSANQPQHF. CDR3 sequence (DNA): TGTGCCAGCAGCGGGGGCTGGGGCTCAGCCAATCAGCCCCAGCATTTT.

The chain joins TRBV12-3 or TRBV12-4 to TRBJ1-2; no reliable D call. V was shortened by 6 bases and J by 6 bases, with 11 bases between the two germline ends. The CDR3 spans 12 residues. This CDR3 reads CASSPPRDGYTF. DNA for the CDR3: TGTGCCAGCAGCCCACCCCGGGATGGCTACACCTTC.

The chain combines TRBV5-6 with TRBJ2-5; 7 bases align to TRBD2. V was pared by 3 bases and J by 5 bases, with 7 bases of the junction left unmatched. This CDR3 has 14 amino acids. Germline loops: CDR1 SGHDT, CDR2 YYEEEE. CDR3 sequence: CASSSPGGVETQYF. CDR3 nucleotides: TGTGCCAGCAGCTCTCCTGGGGGGGTCGAGACCCAGTACTTC. Supplemented by reference TRBV5-6 and TRBJ2-5, the full variable domain reads DAGVTQSPTHLIKTRGQQVTLRCSPKSGHDTVSWYQQALGQGPQFIFQYYEEEERQRGNFPDRFSGHQFPNYSSELNVNALLLGDSALYLCASSSPGGVETQYFGPGTRLLVL.

The gene calls are TRBV30 and TRBJ1-5; D may be TRBD1 (5 bases). CDR3 length: 12 amino acids. CDR1 and CDR2 from the germline V gene are GTSNPN and SVGIG (reference sequence). Trimming cost V 5 bases and J 11 bases, with 16 bases left between them. The CDR3 reads CAWGYATGSQHF. DNA of the CDR3: TGTGCCTGGGGGTATGCAACAGGTTCCCAGCATTTT.

This clone is a singleton in its sample. The chain is built from TRBV2 and TRBJ2-5; 10 bases line up with TRBD2. V was pared by 6 bases and J by 0 bases, with 7 bases of the junction left unmatched. The CDR3 loop spans 16 amino acids. Germline values: CDR1 SNHLY, CDR2 FYNNEI. The CDR3 spells CASSESLAGDQETQYF. The CDR3 nucleotides are TGTGCCAGCAGCGAAAGCCTAGCGGGGGACCAAGAGACCCAGTACTTC.

This chain joins TRBV7-2 and TRBJ1-2; no clear D. V lost 5 bases to trimming and J lost 2 bases, with 12 bases between them. There are 14 residues in the CDR3. Germline V gene lookup returns CDR1 SGHTA and CDR2 FQGNSA. The CDR3 region has the DNA TGTGCCAGCAGCACCCCGGGAGTAAACTATGGCTACACCTTC. This encodes CASSTPGVNYGYTF.

The chain uses TRBV6-4 and TRBJ1-5; maybe TRBD1 (6 bases). The CDR3 length is 14 residues. Germline V CDR1 and CDR2: MRHNA, SNTAGT. Trimming pared 7 bases from V and 6 bases from J, leaving 16 bases between. CDR3 residues: CASIGTGLCQPQHF. The CDR3 DNA reads TGTGCCAGCATCGGAACAGGGTTGTGTCAGCCCCAGCATTTT.

This chain joins TRBV7-2 and TRBJ2-2, with 8 bases that match TRBD2. The CDR3 loop spans 15 amino acids. Germline V gene lookup returns CDR1 SGHTA and CDR2 FQGNSA. V gave up 4 bases and J gave up 3 bases; unmatched junction bases: 4. The CDR3 spells CASSWGLGDTGELFF. Here the CDR3 DNA reads TGTGCCAGCAGCTGGGGACTAGGGGACACCGGGGAGCTGTTTTTT.

This chain links TRBV7-6 with TRBJ1-3, with D perhaps matching TRBD1 (5 bases). The CDR3 totals 18 residues. CDR1 and CDR2 (germline): SGHVS, FNYEAQ. V was shortened by 2 bases and J by 2 bases, with 19 bases between the two germline ends. CDR3 in amino acids: CASSLMAEGEVTGNTIYF. CDR3 DNA sequence: TGTGCCAGCAGCTTAATGGCGGAAGGGGAAGTCACTGGAAACACCATATATTTT.

The chain carries TRBV3-1 (or the pseudogene TRBV3-2) and TRBJ1-4; unclear D gene. The CDR3 contains 12 residues. Germline V gene lookup returns CDR1 LGHDT and CDR2 YNNKEL (reference sequence). The V end lost 1 base, the J end lost 8 bases, and 5 bases lay between the germline ends. CDR3 sequence reads: CASSQAQEKLFF. CDR3 DNA sequence: TGTGCCAGCAGCCAAGCGCAGGAAAAACTGTTTTTT.

The gene calls are TRBV29-1 and TRBJ1-5; D ambiguous. Looked up from germline, CDR1 is SQVTM and CDR2 is ANQGSEA. The CDR3 has 13 residues. The V end was cut by 4 bases, the J end by 7 bases, with 14 bases between. The CDR3 nucleotides read TGCAGCGTTGTCCAATCGGGTGGGCAGCCCCAGCATTTT. This encodes CSVVQSGGQPQHF.

The V and J genes are TRBV30 and TRBJ2-2, with D possibly matching TRBD1 (5 bases). Germline values: CDR1 GTSNPN, CDR2 SVGIG (reference sequence). Trimming removed 3 bases from V and 4 bases from J, with 12 bases in between. The CDR3 consists of 14 residues. This CDR3 is CAWRVNQGTGELFF. The CDR3 DNA reads as TGTGCCTGGAGGGTAAACCAGGGCACCGGGGAGCTGTTTTTT.

The gene calls are TRBV7-8 and TRBJ1-3, with D perhaps matching TRBD1 (6 bases). Germline lookup yields CDR1 SGHVS and CDR2 FQNEAQ. The CDR3 totals 18 residues. The V end was cut by 5 bases, the J end by 2 bases, with 22 bases between. The CDR3 spells CASSPPLRGRDPGNTIYF. Here the CDR3 DNA reads TGTGCCAGCAGCCCACCCCTGAGGGGGAGGGACCCTGGAAACACCATATATTTT.

This rearrangement joins TRBV11-2 to TRBJ2-1; perhaps TRBD2 as D (7 bases). The germline gives CDR1 SGHAT, CDR2 FQNNGV. V shed 5 bases and J shed 5 bases, with 22 bases lying between them. This CDR3 is 17 amino acids long. The CDR3 sequence is CASSLRARRGTNNEQFF. The CDR3 DNA sequence: TGTGCCAGCAGCCTCCGGGCTCGGCGGGGGACAAACAATGAGCAGTTCTTC.

The chain joins TRBV18 to TRBJ1-1; tentatively, D is TRBD1 (5 bases). Germline values: CDR1 KGHSH, CDR2 LQKENI. The CDR3 is 14 amino acids. Deletions cut 0 bases from V and 3 bases from J, with 8 bases between. The DNA of the CDR3 is TGTGCCAGCTCACCACCCGACAGACACACTGAAGCTTTCTTT. It yields the protein CASSPPDRHTEAFF.

V and J are TRBV7-9 and TRBJ1-3, with 8 bases lining up with TRBD1. After removal of 5 bases from V and 5 bases from J, the junction contained 5 bases not matched to a gene. In germline, CDR1 is SEHNR, CDR2 FQNEAQ (reference sequence). The CDR3 extends over 14 amino acids. CDR3 protein: CASSPDRARNTIYF. The CDR3 DNA reads TGTGCCAGCAGCCCGGACAGGGCAAGAAACACCATATATTTT. Filled out from reference TRBV7-9 and TRBJ1-3, the complete variable domain reads DTGVSQNPRHKITKRGQNVTFRCDPISEHNRLYWYRQTLGQGPEFLTYFQNEAQLEKSRLLSDRFSAERPKGSFSTLEIQRTEQGDSAMYLCASSPDRARNTIYFGEGSWLTVV.

This rearrangement joins TRBV5-8 to TRBJ1-2; 8 bases fit TRBD1. Germline V gene sequence: CDR1 SGHTS, CDR2 YDEGEE. The CDR3 has 15 residues. J lost 3 bases, V lost 4 bases, and 8 bases had no gene match. CDR3 coding DNA: TGTGCCAGCAGCCTACCGACAGGGGCCTACTATGGCTACACCTTC. As protein: CASSLPTGAYYGYTF.

The chain couples TRBV9 to TRBJ1-4; TRBD1 aligns across 11 bases. Germline V gives CDR1 SGDLS, CDR2 YYNGEE. The V and J ends lost 4 bases and 7 bases, in that order; junction bases with no gene match: 6. This CDR3 has 15 amino acids. The DNA of the CDR3 is TGTGCCAGCAGCAGAGGGACAGGGGGACTTGAAAAACTGTTTTTT. It codes for CASSRGTGGLEKLFF.